What follows are 12 T cell receptor beta chains derived from one specimen sequenced in a study of shared clonotypes between healthy human individuals. Produced via immunoSEQ multiplex PCR; TCRdb's table is partial and in-frame only. The data hold approximately 2.5 million clones, with more than 90% observed a single time. Sample: naive CD4+ T cells sorted from blood. As to subset: CD45RA+ positively selected. The receptor source for this set is a man between 18 and 35 years old in good health.

The J gene is TRBJ1-3, the V gene TRBV7-2, with D tentatively TRBD1 (5 bases). Germline CDR1 reads SGHTA; CDR2 reads FQGNSA. V gave up 1 base and J gave up 0 bases, with 10 bases separating them. The length of the CDR3 is 16 residues. The CDR3 nucleotides are TGTGCCAGCAGCTTAGTCGGGACGGACTCTGGAAACACCATATATTTT. It translates to CASSLVGTDSGNTIYF.

V and J are TRBV6-1 and TRBJ2-7, with no clear D. CDR1 and CDR2 from the germline V gene are MNHNS and SASEGT. The CDR3 spans 12 residues. Trimming took 7 bases from V and 3 from J, leaving 10 bases between them. This chain's CDR3 is CASTPPGYEQYF. Here the CDR3 DNA reads TGTGCCAGCACCCCTCCCGGCTACGAGCAGTACTTC.

In DNA, the CDR3 is TGTGCCAGCAGCTTAGCTAGGACAGGGGCCACCGGGGAGCTGTTTTTT. Its translation is CASSLARTGATGELFF. The chain combines TRBV13 with TRBJ2-2, with 9 bases that match TRBD1. V gave up 1 base and J gave up 4 bases; unmatched junction bases: 4. CDR3 length equals 16 residues. CDR1 PRHDT and CDR2 FYEKMQ come from the germline V gene (reference sequence). Drawing the rest from reference TRBV13 and TRBJ2-2, the complete variable domain is AAGVIQSPRHLIKEKRETATLKCYPIPRHDTVYWYQQGPGQDPQFLISFYEKMQSDKGSIPDRFSAQQFSDYHSELNMSSLELGDSALYFCASSLARTGATGELFFGEGSRLTVL.

V and J are TRBV18 and TRBJ2-7; TRBD1 might be the D (6 bases). Germline V gene lookup returns CDR1 KGHSH and CDR2 LQKENI. This CDR3 is 14 amino acids long. V dropped 4 bases and J dropped 1 base, with 11 bases sitting between them. CDR3 nucleotide sequence: TGTGCCAGCTCACTTACTGGACAGTCCTACGAGCAGTACTTC. Residues: CASSLTGQSYEQYF.

V gene TRBV6-6 combines with J gene TRBJ1-5; D might be TRBD1 (5 bases). This CDR3 is 14 amino acids long. V was cut by 0 bases and J by 3 bases, with 6 bases left in between. CDR1 and CDR2 from the germline V gene are MNHNY and SVGAGI (reference sequence). The DNA for the CDR3 is TGTGCCAGCAGTTACTCAGGGGCCAATCAGCCCCAGCATTTT. Its protein product is CASSYSGANQPQHF.

The CDR3 sequence: CASSTIGIPETQYF. The CDR3 nucleotides read TGTGCCAGCAGTACAATAGGAATCCCCGAGACCCAGTACTTC. V gene TRBV6-1 combines with J gene TRBJ2-5; no definite D call. The V and J ends lost 5 bases and 5 bases respectively, with 15 bases between them. CDR1 MNHNS and CDR2 SASEGT come from the germline V gene. This CDR3 is 14 amino acids long.

The chain recombines TRBV5-4 with TRBJ2-3; weak D call: TRBD1 (6 bases). Per germline, CDR1 SGHNT and CDR2 YYREEE (reference sequence). This CDR3 is built from 14 residues. Trimming removed 1 base from V and 2 bases from J, with 8 bases in between. CDR3 residues: CASSLTGTTDTQYF. The CDR3 DNA follows: TGTGCCAGCAGCTTGACAGGGACCACAGATACGCAGTATTTT.

The J gene is TRBJ1-3, the V gene TRBV11-2; the D is unclear. The germline V gene has CDR1 SGHAT and CDR2 FQNNGV. Trimming left V 5 bases short and J 3 bases short, with 14 bases between. The CDR3 spans 15 residues. The CDR3 reads CASSAGLSVGNTIYF. For the CDR3, the DNA is TGTGCCAGCAGCGCAGGTCTGTCGGTTGGAAACACCATATATTTT.

V gene TRBV5-1 combines with J gene TRBJ2-7, with 9 bases that match TRBD1. Germline V gene data show CDR1 as SGHRS and CDR2 as YFSETQ. The trim removed 5 bases at V and 2 bases at J, leaving 8 bases unmatched. The CDR3 extends over 15 amino acids. This CDR3 reads CASRRDRAEPYEQYF. CDR3 nucleotides: TGCGCCAGCAGAAGGGACAGGGCCGAGCCCTACGAGCAGTACTTC. Based on the CDR3 plus reference TRBV5-1 and TRBJ2-7, the full variable domain is KAGVTQTPRYLIKTRGQQVTLSCSPISGHRSVSWYQQTPGQGLQFLFEYFSETQRNKGNFPGRFSGRQFSNSRSEMNVSTLELGDSALYLCASRRDRAEPYEQYFGPGTRLTVT.

This chain joins TRBV7-9 and TRBJ2-1; possible D gene TRBD1, 8 bases. Germline V gene lookup returns CDR1 SEHNR and CDR2 FQNEAQ (reference sequence). V lost 4 bases to trimming and J lost 15 bases, with 28 bases between them. The CDR3 covers 16 residues. The CDR3 nucleotides are TGTGCCAGCAGCTCCGTCCAGGGGGCGGGGGAGCGTGGTCGGTTCTTC. As protein: CASSSVQGAGERGRFF.

As to this clone: The sample has other DNA sequences that encode this CDR3 too. This chain links TRBV30 with TRBJ1-4, with D maybe TRBD1 (6 bases). Between the trimmed V and J ends, which lost 3 bases and 8 bases, there was a span of 16 bases. The CDR3 is 14 amino acids. Germline lookup yields CDR1 GTSNPN and CDR2 SVGIG (reference sequence). Here the CDR3 reads CAWSPGQLREKLFF. CDR3 nucleotides: TGTGCCTGGAGCCCAGGACAGCTGAGGGAAAAACTGTTTTTT.

In its sample, this clone was seen once. The chain employs TRBV6-5 and TRBJ2-7, with a weak D call TRBD1 (6 bases). The CDR3 contains 12 residues. Germline values: CDR1 MNHEY, CDR2 SVGAGI. Trimming took 8 bases from V and 3 from J, leaving 11 bases between them. The CDR3 DNA reads TGTGCCAGCGGGCGACAGGTCTACGAGCAGTACTTC. This codes for CASGRQVYEQYF.